This record concerns one T cell receptor (beta chain) sequence. The data stem from a study of human T cells and chemical hapten exposure. Time point: patch test 1, 2 weeks after DPC sensitization. Described treatment: therapeutic diphenylcyclopropenone sensitization with weekly scalp DPC. TCRdb independently ran MiXCR on the RACE reads; one entry per CDR3 protein. The sample consists of approximately 350,000 distinct CDR3 sequences, around 6.9% of them appearing once. The CDR3 has 16 amino acids. With V trimmed by 1 base and J by 0 bases, 0 bases remained unmatched. Specimen: whole blood, collected in connection with sensitization to the hapten diphenylcyclopropenone (DPC). The chain recombines TRBV12-3 or TRBV12-4 with TRBJ2-6; 7 bases map to TRBD1. The sequence came from a woman aged 18-30 years with alopecia areata. Some clones in this sample may be carry-over from other donors' samples. The CDR3 DNA sequence: TGTGCCAGCAGTTTAGGACAGGGCTCTGGGGCCAACGTCCTGACTTTC. Encoded protein: CASSLGQGSGANVLTF.